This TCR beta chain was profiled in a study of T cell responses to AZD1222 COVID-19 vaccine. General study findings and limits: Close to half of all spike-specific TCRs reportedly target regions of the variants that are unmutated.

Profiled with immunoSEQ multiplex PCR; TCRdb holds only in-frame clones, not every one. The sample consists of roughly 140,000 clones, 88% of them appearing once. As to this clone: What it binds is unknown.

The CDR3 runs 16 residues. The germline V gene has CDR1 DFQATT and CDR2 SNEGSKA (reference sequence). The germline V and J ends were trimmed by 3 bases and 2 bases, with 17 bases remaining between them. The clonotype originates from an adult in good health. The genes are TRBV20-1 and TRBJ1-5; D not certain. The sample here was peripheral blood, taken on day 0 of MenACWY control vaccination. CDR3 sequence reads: CSASYPRDKGNQPQHF. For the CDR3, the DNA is TGCAGTGCTAGTTACCCTCGCGACAAGGGCAATCAGCCCCAGCATTTT.